Presented here are 15 T cell receptor beta chains from one specimen sequenced in a study. In TCRdb, the RT-PCR reads were re-called with MiXCR into one record per CDR3 protein. The table shows about 680,000 distinct CDR3 sequences, with over 12% occurring only once. Sequencing was carried out using memory CD4+ T cells from blood. These receptors were collected from a female donor in good health, serving as a healthy control.

Only a few counts were recorded for this clonotype. The chain employs TRBV10-3 and TRBJ2-5; 9 nucleotides match TRBD2. The J segment lost 4 bases and the V segment lost 4 bases, leaving 4 bases of the junction unmatched. Germline assignment: CDR1 ENHRY and CDR2 SYGVKD. The length of the CDR3 is 14 residues. For the CDR3, the DNA is TGTGCCATCAGTGGCGGGGGGGCAGGAGAGACCCAGTACTTC. It encodes CAISGGGAGETQYF.

This clonotype was picked up a small number of times. The genes are TRBV12-3 or TRBV12-4 and TRBJ2-3; 7 positions match TRBD2. This CDR3 is 14 amino acids long. After removal of 5 bases from V and 1 base from J, the junction contained 3 bases not matched to a gene. CDR3 in DNA: TGTGCCAGCAGTGGGAGGGTCCGCACAGATACGCAGTATTTT. Translated, it gives CASSGRVRTDTQYF.

The gene calls are TRBV12-3 or TRBV12-4 and TRBJ1-6; 7 nucleotides align to TRBD1. The V gene end was trimmed by 1 base and the J gene end by 4 bases; junction bases not matched to a gene: 1. The CDR3 consists of 15 residues. In DNA, the CDR3 is TGTGCCAGCAGTTTAGTGGGACAGTATAATTCACCCCTCCACTTT. It translates to CASSLVGQYNSPLHF.

The chain joins TRBV10-2 to TRBJ2-7, with D perhaps assigned TRBD1 or TRBD2 (5 bases each). Trimming removed 2 bases at V and 3 bases at J, with 11 bases between. The V gene's germline CDR1 is WSHSY and CDR2 SAAADI. The CDR3 sequence is 14 residues long. CDR3 nucleotides: TGCGCCAGCAGTGAGGTTTGGGGGTTCTACGAGCAGTACTTC. It specifies CASSEVWGFYEQYF.

The chain carries TRBV5-1 and TRBJ2-7; 9 nucleotides match TRBD1. Trimming at V came to 4 bases and at J to 0 bases, leaving 8 bases not matched to a gene. CDR3 length equals 16 residues. CDR1 and CDR2 (germline): SGHRS, YFSETQ. The CDR3 loop is CASSRGQGYSSYEQYF. CDR3 in DNA: TGCGCCAGCAGCCGGGGACAGGGTTATAGCTCCTACGAGCAGTACTTC.

This clonotype was seen only a few times. The chain is built from TRBV12-3 or TRBV12-4 and TRBJ1-1; possible D gene TRBD1, 5 bases. V lost 5 bases, J lost 9 bases, and 16 bases lay in between. The CDR3 runs to 13 residues. The CDR3 sequence: CASSHDSSPKAFF. The CDR3 nucleotides read TGTGCCAGCAGTCACGACAGCTCCCCCAAAGCTTTCTTT.

This clonotype was detected only a few times. The rearrangement joins TRBV12-3 or TRBV12-4 to TRBJ1-6; D might be TRBD1 (5 bases). The ends were cut back, 3 bases at V and 7 bases at J, with 10 bases in the middle. The CDR3 has 14 residues. The CDR3 here is CASSFKGMNSPLHF. CDR3 sequence (DNA): TGTGCCAGCAGTTTCAAGGGGATGAATTCACCCCTCCACTTT.

The J gene is TRBJ1-6, the V gene TRBV6-5; 7 bases are shared with TRBD1. CDR3 length: 16 residues. Looked up from germline, CDR1 is MNHEY and CDR2 is SVGAGI. V dropped 2 bases and J dropped 7; count of bases not matched to a gene: 8. The CDR3 DNA reads as TGTGCCAGCAGTTACGCACAGGGGAGTGGGAATTCACCCCTCCACTTT. Encoded protein: CASSYAQGSGNSPLHF.

V usage is TRBV5-6 and J usage is TRBJ1-3, with 7 positions matching TRBD1. J lost 2 bases, V lost 2 bases, and 4 bases had no gene match. The germline gives CDR1 SGHDT, CDR2 YYEEEE. The CDR3 has 15 amino acids. In DNA form, the CDR3 reads TGTGCCAGCAGCTTCGACAGGGAGGCTGGAAACACCATATATTTT. Its translation is CASSFDREAGNTIYF.

This clonotype was seen a few times. The J gene is TRBJ1-5, the V gene TRBV7-8; D ambiguous. This CDR3 comprises 13 residues. Germline V gene lookup returns CDR1 SGHVS and CDR2 FQNEAQ. V lost 5 bases, J lost 7 bases, and 12 bases lay in between. CDR3 coding DNA: TGTGCCAGCAGCGTACAATGGGCCCAGCCCCAGCATTTT. Its protein product is CASSVQWAQPQHF.

Many counts were recorded for this clonotype. The genes are TRBV29-1 and TRBJ2-3; D is unresolved. Trimming shortened V by 3 bases and J by 3 bases, and 7 bases separated the two germline ends. The CDR3 covers 12 residues. The germline V gene encodes CDR1 SQVTM and CDR2 ANQGSEA. CDR3 DNA: TGCAGCGTTGACCCGGGTACAGATACGCAGTATTTT. Translated: CSVDPGTDTQYF.

This clonotype occurred a few times. The V gene is TRBV29-1, the J gene TRBJ1-1; D is uncertain. V was shortened by 7 bases and J by 2 bases, with 11 bases between the two germline ends. There are 12 residues in the CDR3. CDR1 SQVTM and CDR2 ANQGSEA come from the germline V gene. Written as DNA, the CDR3 is TGCAGCGGGATACAGCAAAACACTGAAGCTTTCTTT. Translation gives CSGIQQNTEAFF.

This clonotype was seen a few times. This chain connects TRBV5-5 to TRBJ2-1; 11 positions match TRBD2. Germline lookup yields CDR1 SGHKS and CDR2 YYEKEE (reference sequence). With 0 bases clipped from V and 10 bases from J, the junction kept 6 bases outside the gene matches. CDR3 length equals 15 residues. The CDR3 region has the DNA TGTGCCAGCAGCTTGGACCTAGCGGGAGGAGTGGAGCAGTTCTTC. As protein: CASSLDLAGGVEQFF.

This clonotype has just a few counts. V gene TRBV18 combines with J gene TRBJ2-2; D may match TRBD1 or TRBD2 (6 bases each). V lost 5 bases to trimming and J lost 6 bases, with 10 bases between them. The germline V gene has CDR1 KGHSH and CDR2 LQKENI. This CDR3 comprises 13 residues. CDR3 loop: CASSNRDSGELFF. Written as DNA, the CDR3 is TGTGCCAGCTCAAACAGGGACTCCGGGGAGCTGTTTTTT.

This clonotype was recorded many times. The genes are TRBV6-5 and TRBJ2-7; 7 nucleotides match TRBD1. V lost 6 bases to trimming and J lost 6 bases; unmatched junction nucleotides: 5. CDR3 length: 12 residues. Germline CDR1 is MNHEY and CDR2 is SVGAGI. The CDR3 DNA is TGTGCCAGCAGCCCGACAGGGATCGAGCAGTACTTC. It yields the protein CASSPTGIEQYF.